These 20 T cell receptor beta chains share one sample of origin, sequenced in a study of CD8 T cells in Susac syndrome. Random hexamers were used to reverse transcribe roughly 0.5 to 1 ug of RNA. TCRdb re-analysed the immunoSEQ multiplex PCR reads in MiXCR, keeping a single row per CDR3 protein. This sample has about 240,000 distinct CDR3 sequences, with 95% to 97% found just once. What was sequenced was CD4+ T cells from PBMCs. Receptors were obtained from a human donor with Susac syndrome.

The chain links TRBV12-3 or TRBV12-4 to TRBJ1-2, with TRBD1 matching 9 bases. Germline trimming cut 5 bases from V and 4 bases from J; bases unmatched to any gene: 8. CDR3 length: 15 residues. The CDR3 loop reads CASSTVADRGYGYTF. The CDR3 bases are TGTGCCAGCAGTACCGTTGCGGACAGGGGCTATGGCTACACCTTC.

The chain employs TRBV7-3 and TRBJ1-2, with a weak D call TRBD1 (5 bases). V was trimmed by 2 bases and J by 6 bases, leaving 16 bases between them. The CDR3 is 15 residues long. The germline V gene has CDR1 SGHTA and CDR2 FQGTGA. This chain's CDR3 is CASSLRARDGDGYTF. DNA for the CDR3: TGTGCCAGCAGCTTACGGGCGAGGGACGGGGATGGCTACACCTTC.

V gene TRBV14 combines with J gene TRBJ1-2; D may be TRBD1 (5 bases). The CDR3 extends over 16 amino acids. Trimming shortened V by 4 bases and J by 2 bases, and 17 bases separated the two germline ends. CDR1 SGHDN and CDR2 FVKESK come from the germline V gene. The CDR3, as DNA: TGTGCCAGCAGCCCCCTAGGAGGACAAGTAAACTATGGCTACACCTTC. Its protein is CASSPLGGQVNYGYTF.

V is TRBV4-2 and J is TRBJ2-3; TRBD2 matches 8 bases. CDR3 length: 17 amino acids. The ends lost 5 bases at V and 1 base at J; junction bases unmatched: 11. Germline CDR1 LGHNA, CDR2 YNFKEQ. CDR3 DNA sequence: TGTGCCAGCAGCAATAAACCGGGACTAGTTGGCACAGATACGCAGTATTTT. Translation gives CASSNKPGLVGTDTQYF.

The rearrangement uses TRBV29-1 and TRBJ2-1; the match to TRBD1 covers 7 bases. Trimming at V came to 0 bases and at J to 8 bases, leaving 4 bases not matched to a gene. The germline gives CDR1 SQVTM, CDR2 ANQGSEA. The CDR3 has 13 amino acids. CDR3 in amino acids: CSVEEGTDDEQFF. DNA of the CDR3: TGCAGCGTTGAAGAGGGGACAGACGATGAGCAGTTCTTC.

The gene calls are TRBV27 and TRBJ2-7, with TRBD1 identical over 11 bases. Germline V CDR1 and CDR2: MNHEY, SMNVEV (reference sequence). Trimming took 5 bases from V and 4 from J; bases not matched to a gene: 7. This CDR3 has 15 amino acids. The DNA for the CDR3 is TGTGCCAGCAGTCTACCCGGGACAGGGGGTTACGAGCAGTACTTC. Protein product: CASSLPGTGGYEQYF.

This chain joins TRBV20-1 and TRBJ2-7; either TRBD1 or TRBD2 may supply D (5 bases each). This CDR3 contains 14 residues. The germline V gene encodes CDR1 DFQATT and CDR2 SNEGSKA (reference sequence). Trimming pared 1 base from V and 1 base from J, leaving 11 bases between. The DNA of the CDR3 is TGCAGTGCTAGAGCCGGGACGGCATCCTACGAGCAGTACTTC. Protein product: CSARAGTASYEQYF.

The CDR3: CASSHPGTFYNEQFF. For the CDR3, the DNA is TGTGCCAGCAGTCACCCCGGGACGTTTTACAATGAGCAGTTCTTC. The rearrangement links TRBV25-1 to TRBJ2-1, with D perhaps assigned TRBD1 or TRBD2 (5 bases each). CDR3 length: 15 residues. The ends were cut back, 5 bases at V and 4 bases at J, with 15 bases in the middle. CDR1 MGHDK and CDR2 SYGVNS come from the germline V gene.

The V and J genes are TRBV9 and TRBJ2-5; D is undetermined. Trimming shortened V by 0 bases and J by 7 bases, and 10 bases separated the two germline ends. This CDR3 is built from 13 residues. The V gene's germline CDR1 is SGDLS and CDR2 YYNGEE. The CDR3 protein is CASSVVSEGTQYF. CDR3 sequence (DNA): TGTGCCAGCAGCGTAGTATCGGAAGGGACCCAGTACTTC.

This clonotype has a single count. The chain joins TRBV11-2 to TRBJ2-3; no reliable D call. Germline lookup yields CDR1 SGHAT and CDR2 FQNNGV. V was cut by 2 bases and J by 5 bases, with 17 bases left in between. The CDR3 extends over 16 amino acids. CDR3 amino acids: CASSLLAGPPGDTQYF. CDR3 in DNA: TGTGCCAGCAGCTTATTAGCCGGGCCCCCGGGAGATACGCAGTATTTT.

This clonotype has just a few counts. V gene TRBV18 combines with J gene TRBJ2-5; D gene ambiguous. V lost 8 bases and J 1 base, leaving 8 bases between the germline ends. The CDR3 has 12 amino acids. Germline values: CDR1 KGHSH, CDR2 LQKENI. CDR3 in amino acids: CASSPSQETQYF. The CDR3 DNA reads TGTGCCAGCAGCCCCTCCCAAGAGACCCAGTACTTC.

CDR3 nucleotide sequence: TGCAGTGCTAGTCAGATAAGGGATACGCAGTATTTT. Its protein product is CSASQIRDTQYF. The genes are TRBV20-1 and TRBJ2-3; D not resolved. The CDR3 consists of 12 residues. Germline assignment: CDR1 DFQATT and CDR2 SNEGSKA (reference sequence). Trimming cost V 3 bases and J 6 bases, with 10 bases left between them.

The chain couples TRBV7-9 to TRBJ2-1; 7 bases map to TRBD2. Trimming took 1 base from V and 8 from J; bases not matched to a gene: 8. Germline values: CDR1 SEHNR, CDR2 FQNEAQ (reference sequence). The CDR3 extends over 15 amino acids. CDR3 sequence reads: CASSLGAGVSHEQFF. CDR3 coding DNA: TGTGCCAGCAGCTTAGGTGCGGGAGTCTCCCATGAGCAGTTCTTC.

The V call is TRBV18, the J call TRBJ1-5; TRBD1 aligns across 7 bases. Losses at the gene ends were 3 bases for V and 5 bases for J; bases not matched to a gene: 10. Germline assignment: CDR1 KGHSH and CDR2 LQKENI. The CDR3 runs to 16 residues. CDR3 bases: TGTGCCAGCTCACCCGCGACAGGGTCGACCCATCAGCCCCAGCATTTT. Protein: CASSPATGSTHQPQHF.

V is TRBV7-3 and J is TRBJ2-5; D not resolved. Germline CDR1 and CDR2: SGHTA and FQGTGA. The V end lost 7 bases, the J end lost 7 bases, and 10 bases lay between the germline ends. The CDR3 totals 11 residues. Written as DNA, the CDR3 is TGTGCCAGCAACATCGGGTGGACCCAGTACTTC. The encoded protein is CASNIGWTQYF.

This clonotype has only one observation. CDR3 nucleotides: TGTGCCATCTCGGGGTTGTATAGCAATCAGCCCCAGCATTTT. Translation gives CAISGLYSNQPQHF. The V call is TRBV24-1, the J call TRBJ1-5; D is undetermined. The CDR3 totals 14 residues. Germline CDR1 and CDR2: KGHDR and SFDVKD. V was cut by 11 bases and J by 0 bases, with 13 bases left in between.

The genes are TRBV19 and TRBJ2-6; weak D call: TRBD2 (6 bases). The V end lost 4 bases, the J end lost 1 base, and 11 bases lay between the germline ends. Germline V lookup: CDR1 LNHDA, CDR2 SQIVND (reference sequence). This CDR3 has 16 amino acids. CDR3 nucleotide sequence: TGTGCCAGTAGTACAGCGGGTTGGTCTGGGGCCAACGTCCTGACTTTC. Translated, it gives CASSTAGWSGANVLTF.

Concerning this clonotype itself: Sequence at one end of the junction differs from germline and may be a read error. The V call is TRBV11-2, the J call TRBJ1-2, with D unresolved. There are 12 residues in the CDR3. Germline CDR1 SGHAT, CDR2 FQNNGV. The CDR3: CASSLDRHGYTF. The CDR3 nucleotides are TGTGCCAGCAGCCTAGACCGACATGGCTACACCTTC.

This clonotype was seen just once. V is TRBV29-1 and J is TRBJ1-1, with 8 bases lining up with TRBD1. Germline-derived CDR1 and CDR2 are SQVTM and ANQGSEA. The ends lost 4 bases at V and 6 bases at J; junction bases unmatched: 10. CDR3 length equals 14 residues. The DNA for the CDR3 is TGCAGCGTTGGGGGACAGGTGCTGTCGGCTGAAGCTTTCTTT. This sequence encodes CSVGGQVLSAEAFF. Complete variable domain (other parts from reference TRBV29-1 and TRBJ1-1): SAVISQKPSRDICQRGTSLTIQCQVDSQVTMMFWYRQQPGQSLTLIATANQGSEATYESGFVIDKFPISRPNLTFSTLTVSNMSPEDSSIYLCSVGGQVLSAEAFFGQGTRLTVV.

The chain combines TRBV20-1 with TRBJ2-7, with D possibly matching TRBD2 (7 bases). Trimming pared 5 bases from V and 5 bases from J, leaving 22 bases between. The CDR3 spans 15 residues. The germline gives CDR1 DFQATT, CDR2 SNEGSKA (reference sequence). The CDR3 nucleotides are TGCAGTGCTCCGAGGGGGGGCTCTCGTCCTAACGAGCAGTACTTC. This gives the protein CSAPRGGSRPNEQYF.